These 19 T cell receptor beta chains came from one sample sequenced in a study of memory CD4+ T cells and cytomegalovirus serostatus. Single viable CD3+CD4+CD8-CD45RO+ cells were sorted as the memory CD4+ T cells. Sequencing used immunoSEQ multiplex PCR; TCRdb keeps in-frame clones, though not all of them. The table lists approximately 63,000 clones, roughly 75% of them singletons. Source material: memory CD4+ T cells from blood. All receptors come from an adult in good health and CMV-seronegative. Some clones in this sample may be carry-over from other donors' samples.

Points on this clone: The junction shows a germline mismatch at one end, possibly a read error. The rearrangement links TRBV18 to TRBJ2-2; a possible D gene is TRBD1 (5 bases). This CDR3 is built from 13 residues. CDR1 and CDR2 from the germline V gene are KGHSH and LQKENI. CDR3 in DNA: TGTGCCAGCTCCCTGACAGACACCAGGGAGCTGTTTTTT. Translating gives CASSLTDTRELFF.

The chain is built from TRBV4-3 and TRBJ1-6; no definite D call. With 2 bases removed from V and 12 bases from J, the gap between germline ends came to 8 bases. The CDR3 is made up of 12 amino acids. The germline gives CDR1 LGHNA, CDR2 YSLEER. CDR3 DNA sequence: TGCGCCAGCAGCCAAACCGTTGGACCCCTCCACTTT. Amino acid sequence: CASSQTVGPLHF.

This clone has just a few counts. Distinct nucleotide sequences in the sample also encode this CDR3. The chain links TRBV5-1 to TRBJ2-2; 7 nucleotides line up with TRBD2. With V trimmed by 4 bases and J by 3 bases, 6 bases remained unmatched. Per the germline V gene, CDR1 is SGHRS and CDR2 is YFSETQ. The CDR3 runs 15 residues. CDR3 residues: CASSLLAEHTGELFF. CDR3 DNA sequence: TGCGCCAGCAGCCTGCTAGCGGAACACACCGGGGAGCTGTTTTTT.

The chain uses TRBV4-1 and TRBJ1-1; no clear D. Trimming removed 0 bases at V and 7 bases at J, with 9 bases between. Germline loops: CDR1 MGHRA, CDR2 YSYEKL. CDR3 length: 13 residues. The CDR3 sequence is CASSQEPKVEAFF. Here the CDR3 DNA reads TGCGCCAGCAGCCAAGAACCGAAGGTTGAAGCTTTCTTT.

The rearrangement links TRBV5-1 to TRBJ2-5; weak D call: TRBD2 (7 bases). The CDR3 is made up of 15 amino acids. Germline V gene lookup returns CDR1 SGHRS and CDR2 YFSETQ. V gave up 2 bases and J gave up 1 base, with 12 bases separating them. CDR3 bases: TGCGCCAGCAGCTTAATGGGGGGGGCCCAAGAGACCCAGTACTTC. This gives the protein CASSLMGGAQETQYF.

The rearrangement links TRBV6-6 to TRBJ1-1; 8 bases match TRBD1. Germline V gene lookup returns CDR1 MNHNY and CDR2 SVGAGI (reference sequence). The V gene end was trimmed by 7 bases and the J gene end by 3 bases; junction bases not matched to a gene: 7. The CDR3 length is 14 residues. Here the CDR3 reads CASIISDRDTEAFF. CDR3 bases: TGTGCCAGCATTATATCGGACAGGGACACTGAAGCTTTCTTT.

V and J are TRBV11-2 and TRBJ2-7, with 11 bases that match TRBD2. Germline CDR1 and CDR2: SGHAT and FQNNGV. J lost 3 bases, V lost 2 bases, and 0 bases had no gene match. This CDR3 has 14 residues. CDR3 protein: CASSLLAGGYEQYF. The CDR3, as DNA: TGTGCCAGCAGCTTACTAGCGGGGGGCTACGAGCAGTACTTC.

This rearrangement joins TRBV5-1 to TRBJ2-7, with D possibly being TRBD2 (5 bases). V was clipped by 2 bases and J by 2 bases, with 23 bases between them. Germline CDR1 and CDR2: SGHRS and YFSETQ. CDR3 size: 18 residues. The CDR3 sequence: CASSLPGSKARFAYEQYF. The CDR3 DNA follows: TGCGCCAGCAGCTTACCGGGATCCAAGGCCCGTTTTGCCTACGAGCAGTACTTC.

This clone was seen only a few times. The rearrangement uses TRBV4-1 and TRBJ2-5, with TRBD2 matching 9 bases. With V trimmed by 0 bases and J by 4 bases, 6 bases remained unmatched. From germline, CDR1 is MGHRA and CDR2 YSYEKL. This CDR3 has 16 residues. The CDR3 protein is CASSQDILAGRETQYF. CDR3 sequence (DNA): TGCGCCAGCAGCCAAGATATCCTAGCGGGGAGAGAGACCCAGTACTTC.

The chain is built from TRBV5-6 and TRBJ1-5; perhaps TRBD1 as D (5 bases). This CDR3 has 15 residues. Trimming cost V 0 bases and J 1 base, with 8 bases left between them. Germline CDR1 and CDR2: SGHDT and YYEEEE. DNA for the CDR3: TGTGCCAGCAGCTTGGGGGGGTGGAGCAATCAGCCCCAGCATTTT. This encodes CASSLGGWSNQPQHF.

The chain uses TRBV5-1 and TRBJ2-5; either TRBD1 or TRBD2 may fit D (6 bases each). V was clipped by 4 bases and J by 4 bases, with 23 bases between them. The CDR3 consists of 17 residues. Per the germline V gene, CDR1 is SGHRS and CDR2 is YFSETQ. CDR3 sequence: CASSPLSGASLGETQYF. CDR3 DNA sequence: TGCGCCAGCAGCCCCTTATCGGGGGCCAGTCTGGGAGAGACCCAGTACTTC.

The chain links TRBV6-1 to TRBJ1-1; TRBD1 matches 8 bases. Germline CDR1 and CDR2: MNHNS and SASEGT. The CDR3 totals 14 residues. V dropped 5 bases and J dropped 7; count of bases not matched to a gene: 9. CDR3 DNA: TGTGCCAGCAGTCTGCAGGGGGCTTCGGGTGAAGCTTTCTTT. It translates to CASSLQGASGEAFF.

The V call is TRBV5-1, the J call TRBJ2-7; TRBD2 agrees at 9 bases. Germline V CDR1 and CDR2: SGHRS, YFSETQ. The CDR3 sequence is 17 residues long. The trim removed 3 bases at V and 3 bases at J, leaving 13 bases unmatched. The DNA for the CDR3 is TGCGCCAGCAGCTGGGGACCTCTGAGCGGGGGGAACTACGAGCAGTACTTC. This gives the protein CASSWGPLSGGNYEQYF.

The CDR3 sequence: CAWSGPGPSGSYTF. CDR3 DNA: TGTGCCTGGAGTGGCCCCGGACCGAGCGGAAGCTACACCTTC. The chain links TRBV30 to TRBJ1-2, with D unresolved. In germline, CDR1 is GTSNPN, CDR2 SVGIG (reference sequence). The CDR3 has 14 amino acids. Trimming took off 1 base at V and 9 bases at J, with 18 bases between the two ends.

The V and J genes are TRBV7-3 and TRBJ1-1; perhaps TRBD1 as D (6 bases). This CDR3 has 14 residues. CDR1 SGHTA and CDR2 FQGTGA come from the germline V gene. Trimming took off 4 bases at V and 4 bases at J, with 13 bases between the two ends. The CDR3 here is CASSSRGMGTEAFF. The CDR3 bases are TGTGCCAGCAGCTCCAGGGGAATGGGCACTGAAGCTTTCTTT.

The V call is TRBV4-2, the J call TRBJ2-3; D uncertain. In germline, CDR1 is LGHNA, CDR2 YNFKEQ. The CDR3 extends over 13 amino acids. V lost 7 bases and J 1 base, leaving 9 bases between the germline ends. Here the CDR3 DNA reads TGTGCCAGCAACGACGAGCGCACAGATACGCAGTATTTT. This translates into CASNDERTDTQYF.

This clone appeared a few times. J is TRBJ1-1 and V is TRBV6-1; TRBD1 might be the D (5 bases). CDR1 is MNHNS, CDR2 SASEGT, per germline. The CDR3 extends over 13 amino acids. The V end was cut by 8 bases, the J end by 4 bases, with 14 bases between. The DNA for the CDR3 is TGTGCCAGCGTTATTGGGGGTTTCACTGAAGCTTTCTTT. Protein: CASVIGGFTEAFF.

The chain recombines TRBV10-2 with TRBJ1-1; D unclear. Looked up from germline, CDR1 is WSHSY and CDR2 is SAAADI. The CDR3 is made up of 13 amino acids. Trimming shortened V by 0 bases and J by 4 bases, and 6 bases separated the two germline ends. The CDR3 here is CASSESRSTEAFF. CDR3 DNA sequence: TGCGCCAGCAGTGAGTCGAGGTCCACTGAAGCTTTCTTT.

The CDR3 here is CASTDNMNTEAFF. The CDR3 coding sequence is TGTGCCAGCACGGACAACATGAACACTGAAGCTTTCTTT. The V call is TRBV28, the J call TRBJ1-1, with D maybe TRBD1 (5 bases). The CDR3 runs 13 residues. The ends were cut back, 7 bases at V and 0 bases at J, with 9 bases in the middle. Germline V gene data show CDR1 as MDHEN and CDR2 as SYDVKM.